This TCR beta chain was documented in a study of blood T cell repertoires in COVID-19 (dated by TCRdb to the early 2020s). Background on the whole study: Samples from collaborators originated in the United States, Italy and Spain and spanned both the acute and convalescent phases of COVID-19. The material from the prospective study consisted of cDNA or gDNA derived from T cells, B-cell-depleted T cells, or PBMCs. Deeply sampled blood TCRbeta repertoires from subjects exposed to, actively infected with, or recovered from COVID-19 were included in the dataset. The repertoires were released in a freely available public database meant as a resource for research on the immune response to SARS-CoV-2. Samples came from the ongoing ImmuneRACE study (first 160 participants) plus 1,254 subjects from 6 global collaborators. Nearly every sample came with metadata listing a de-identified subject ID, COVID-19 status, age in years and sex. Where available, HLA class I and class II types were obtained from metadata supplied by the sample provider rather than from assay-based typing.

The study at large found these results: Clinical and demographic metadata were provided uncurated, with the amount varying by source and participant.

Each collaborating institution followed its own protocols to collect whole blood in K2EDTA tubes. Collaborator samples were shipped for TCRbeta analysis as frozen whole blood, isolated PBMCs, or DNA extracted from either sample type. The germline V gene encodes CDR1 LNHDA and CDR2 SQIVND (reference sequence). The CDR3 contains 13 residues, cysteine and phenylalanine counted. Only the CDR3 portion is preserved as DNA: 39 bases, with reading frame beginning at the first base. V loses 5 bases, J loses 0 bases, and the germline ends lie 5 bases apart. TCRbeta CDR3 regions were amplified from genomic DNA using the immunoSEQ Assay, a bias-controlled multiplex PCR. Concerning the study's data processing: Within the assay, amplification of reference gene primers was used to estimate how many nucleated cells each sample contained. To quantify the absolute abundance of each unique TCRbeta CDR3 rearrangement, sequence reads were collapsed and filtered. For each sample, productive Simpson clonality was calculated as the square root of Simpson's diversity index across productive rearrangements. TCRdb carries this immuneACCESS record with in-frame sequences only. Its versions omit some clonotypes, under half of them owing to an unresolved V gene in the studies checked, with the rest unexplained. The D gene and trimming were derived from the DNA, and the V and J assignments and clone size from that table. The sample has under 200,000 clones on record, about 88% of them singletons. The ten largest account for around 7% of the sample.

Details on this clone: The specificity of this receptor is unknown. No base qualities exist here, and no much larger clone lies one base off it.

The source is a woman of 80 years or more in a cohort sampled during active or convalescent COVID-19. Sequenced material: peripheral blood. Recombination joined TRBV19 with TRBJ1-3; no D segment can be confidently identified. The DNA reads TGTGCCAGTAGTCCGTTCTCTGGAAACACCATATATTTT. It is translated as CASSPFSGNTIYF.